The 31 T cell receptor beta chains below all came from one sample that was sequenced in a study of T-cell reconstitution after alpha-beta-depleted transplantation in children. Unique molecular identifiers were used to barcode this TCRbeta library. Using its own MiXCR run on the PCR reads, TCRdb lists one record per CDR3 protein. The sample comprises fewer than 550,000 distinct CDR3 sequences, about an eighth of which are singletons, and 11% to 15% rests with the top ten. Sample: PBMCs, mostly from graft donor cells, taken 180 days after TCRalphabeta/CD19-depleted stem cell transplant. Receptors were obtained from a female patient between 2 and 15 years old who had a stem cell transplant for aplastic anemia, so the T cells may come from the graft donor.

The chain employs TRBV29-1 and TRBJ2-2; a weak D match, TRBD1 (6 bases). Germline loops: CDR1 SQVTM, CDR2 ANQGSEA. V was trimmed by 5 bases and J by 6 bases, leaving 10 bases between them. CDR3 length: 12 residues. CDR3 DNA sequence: TGCAGCGTTTCAGGGGCCCCCGGGGAGCTGTTTTTT. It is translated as CSVSGAPGELFF.

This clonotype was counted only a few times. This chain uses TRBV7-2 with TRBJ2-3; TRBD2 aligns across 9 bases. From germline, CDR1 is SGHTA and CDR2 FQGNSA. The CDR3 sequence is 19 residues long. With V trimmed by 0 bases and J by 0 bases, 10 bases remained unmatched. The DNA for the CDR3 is TGTGCCAGCAGCTTAGCCTCCCTTAGCGGGAGCTTTAGCACAGATACGCAGTATTTT. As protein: CASSLASLSGSFSTDTQYF.

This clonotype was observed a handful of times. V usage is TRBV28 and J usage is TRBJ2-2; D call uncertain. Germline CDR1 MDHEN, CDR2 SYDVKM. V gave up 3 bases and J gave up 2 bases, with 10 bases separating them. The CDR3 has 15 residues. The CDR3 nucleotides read TGTGCCAGCAGTTTGGACGCAACTAACACCGGGGAGCTGTTTTTT. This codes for CASSLDATNTGELFF.

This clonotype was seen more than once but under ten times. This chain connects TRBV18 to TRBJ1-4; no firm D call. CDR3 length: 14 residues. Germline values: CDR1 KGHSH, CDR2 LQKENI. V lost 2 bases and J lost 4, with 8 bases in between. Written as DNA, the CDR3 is TGTGCCAGCTCACCAATAAACGGTAATGAAAAACTGTTTTTT. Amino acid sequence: CASSPINGNEKLFF. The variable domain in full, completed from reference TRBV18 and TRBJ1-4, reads NAGVMQNPRHLVRRRGQEARLRCSPMKGHSHVYWYRQLPEEGLKFMVYLQKENIIDESGMPKERFSAEFPKEGPSILRIQQVVRGDSAAYFCASSPINGNEKLFFGSGTQLSVL.

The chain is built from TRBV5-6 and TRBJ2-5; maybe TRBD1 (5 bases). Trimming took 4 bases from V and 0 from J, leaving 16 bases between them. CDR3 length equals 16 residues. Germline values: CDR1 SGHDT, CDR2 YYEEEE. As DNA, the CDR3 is TGTGCCAGCAGCCGAGACAGTAATTGGTACCAAGAGACCCAGTACTTC. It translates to CASSRDSNWYQETQYF.

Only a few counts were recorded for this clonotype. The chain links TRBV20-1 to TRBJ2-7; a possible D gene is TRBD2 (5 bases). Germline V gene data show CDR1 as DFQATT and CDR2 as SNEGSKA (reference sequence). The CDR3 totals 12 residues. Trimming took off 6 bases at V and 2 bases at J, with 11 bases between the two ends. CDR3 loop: CSARGSTYEQYF. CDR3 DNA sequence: TGCAGTGCCCGGGGTAGTACCTACGAGCAGTACTTC.

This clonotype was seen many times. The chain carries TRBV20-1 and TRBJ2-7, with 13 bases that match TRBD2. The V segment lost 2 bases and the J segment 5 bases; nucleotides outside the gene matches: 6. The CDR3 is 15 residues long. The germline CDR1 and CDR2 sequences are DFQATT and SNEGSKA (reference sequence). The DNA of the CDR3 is TGCAGTGCTAGACAACTAGCGGGAGGGCCCCACGAGCAGTACGTC. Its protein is CSARQLAGGPHEQYV.

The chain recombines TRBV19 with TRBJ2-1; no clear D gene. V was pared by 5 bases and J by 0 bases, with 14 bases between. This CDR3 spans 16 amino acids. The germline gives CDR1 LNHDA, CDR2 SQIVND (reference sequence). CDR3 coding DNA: TGTGCCAGTAGTTTGTTAGGGATGGGCTCCTACAATGAGCAGTTCTTC. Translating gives CASSLLGMGSYNEQFF.

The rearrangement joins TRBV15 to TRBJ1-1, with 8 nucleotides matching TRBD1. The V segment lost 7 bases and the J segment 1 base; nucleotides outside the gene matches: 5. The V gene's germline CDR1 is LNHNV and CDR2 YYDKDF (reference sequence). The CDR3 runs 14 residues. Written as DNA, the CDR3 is TGTGCCACCACCTTGGGACAGGCGAACACTGAAGCTTTCTTT. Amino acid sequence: CATTLGQANTEAFF.

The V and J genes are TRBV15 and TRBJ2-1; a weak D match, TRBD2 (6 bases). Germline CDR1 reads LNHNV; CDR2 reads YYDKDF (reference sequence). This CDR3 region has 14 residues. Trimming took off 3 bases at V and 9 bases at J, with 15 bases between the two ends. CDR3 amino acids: CATSSPRRDFEQFF. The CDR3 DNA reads TGTGCCACCAGCAGCCCCCGGCGGGATTTTGAGCAGTTCTTC.

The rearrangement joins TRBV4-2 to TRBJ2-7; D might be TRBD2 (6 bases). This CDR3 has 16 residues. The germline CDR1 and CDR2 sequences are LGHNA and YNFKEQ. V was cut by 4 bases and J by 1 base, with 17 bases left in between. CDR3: CASSPRLEPSSYEQYF. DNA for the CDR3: TGTGCCAGCAGCCCTAGACTAGAGCCCTCTTCCTACGAGCAGTACTTC.

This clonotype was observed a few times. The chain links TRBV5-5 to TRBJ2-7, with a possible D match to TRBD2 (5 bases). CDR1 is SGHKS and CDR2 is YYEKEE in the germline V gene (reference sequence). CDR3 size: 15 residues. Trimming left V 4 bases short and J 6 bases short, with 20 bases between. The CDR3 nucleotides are TGTGCCAGCAGCCGAGGACTCCTCTCCCTCCCCGAGCAGTACGTC. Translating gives CASSRGLLSLPEQYV.

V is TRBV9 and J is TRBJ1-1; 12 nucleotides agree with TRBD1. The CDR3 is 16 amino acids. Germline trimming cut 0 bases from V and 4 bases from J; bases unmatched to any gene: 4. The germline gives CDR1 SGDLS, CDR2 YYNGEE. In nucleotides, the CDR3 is TGTGCCAGCAGCGTAGGGGACAGGGGGCGCGTCACTGAAGCTTTCTTT. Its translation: CASSVGDRGRVTEAFF.

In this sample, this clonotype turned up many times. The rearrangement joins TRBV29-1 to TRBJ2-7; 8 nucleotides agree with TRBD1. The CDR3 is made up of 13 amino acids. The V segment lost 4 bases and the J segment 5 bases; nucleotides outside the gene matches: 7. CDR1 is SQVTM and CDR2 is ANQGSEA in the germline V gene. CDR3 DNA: TGCAGCGTTGGGCCAGGGGGCCTAAACGAGCAGTACTTC. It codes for CSVGPGGLNEQYF.

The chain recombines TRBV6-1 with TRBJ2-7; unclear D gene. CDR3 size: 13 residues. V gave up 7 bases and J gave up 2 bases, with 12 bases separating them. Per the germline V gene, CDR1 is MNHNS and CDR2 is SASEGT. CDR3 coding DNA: TGTGCCAGCATTCTGGACGGAACCTACGAGCAGTACTTC. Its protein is CASILDGTYEQYF.

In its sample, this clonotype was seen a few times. This CDR3 is CASRVAGPSTDTQYF. CDR3 nucleotide sequence: TGTGCCAGCAGGGTAGCGGGCCCTAGCACAGATACGCAGTATTTT. The V call is TRBV7-6, the J call TRBJ2-3; 7 nucleotides agree with TRBD2. The CDR3 has 15 residues. Germline CDR1 SGHVS, CDR2 FNYEAQ. Trimming cost V 6 bases and J 0 bases; bases outside gene matches: 6. Full variable domain (remainder filled in from reference TRBV7-6 and TRBJ2-3): GAGVSQSPRYKVTKRGQDVALRCDPISGHVSLYWYRQALGQGPEFLTYFNYEAQQDKSGLPNDRFSAERPEGSISTLTIQRTEQRDSAMYRCASRVAGPSTDTQYFGPGTRLTVL.

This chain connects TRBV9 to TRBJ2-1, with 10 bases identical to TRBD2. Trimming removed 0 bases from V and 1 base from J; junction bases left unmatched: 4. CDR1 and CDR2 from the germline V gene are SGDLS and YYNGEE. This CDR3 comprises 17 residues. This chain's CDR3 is CASSVGSSGSSYNEQFF. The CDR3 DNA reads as TGTGCCAGCAGCGTAGGATCTAGCGGGAGTTCCTACAATGAGCAGTTCTTC.

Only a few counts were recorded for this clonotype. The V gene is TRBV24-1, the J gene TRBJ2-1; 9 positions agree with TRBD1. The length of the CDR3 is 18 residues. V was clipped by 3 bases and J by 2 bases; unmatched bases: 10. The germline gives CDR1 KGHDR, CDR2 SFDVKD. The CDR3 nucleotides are TGTGCCACCAGTGATCCCCCGGGACAGGGTACTACCTACAATGAGCAGTTCTTC. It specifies CATSDPPGQGTTYNEQFF.

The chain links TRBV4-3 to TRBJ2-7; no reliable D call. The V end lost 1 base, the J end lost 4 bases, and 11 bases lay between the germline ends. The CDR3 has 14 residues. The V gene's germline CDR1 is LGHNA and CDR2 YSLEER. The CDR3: CASSQGLGLYEQYF. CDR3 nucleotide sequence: TGCGCCAGCAGCCAAGGCCTAGGCCTGTACGAGCAGTACTTC.

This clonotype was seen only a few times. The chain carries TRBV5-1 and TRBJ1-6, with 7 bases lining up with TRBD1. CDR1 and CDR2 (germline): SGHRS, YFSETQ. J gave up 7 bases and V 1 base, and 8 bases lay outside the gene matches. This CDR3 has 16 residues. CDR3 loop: CASSLLNAGGNSPLHF. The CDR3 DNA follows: TGCGCCAGCAGCTTGCTTAACGCAGGGGGGAATTCACCCCTCCACTTT. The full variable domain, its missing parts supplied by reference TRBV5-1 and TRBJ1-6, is KAGVTQTPRYLIKTRGQQVTLSCSPISGHRSVSWYQQTPGQGLQFLFEYFSETQRNKGNFPGRFSGRQFSNSRSEMNVSTLELGDSALYLCASSLLNAGGNSPLHFGNGTRLTVT.

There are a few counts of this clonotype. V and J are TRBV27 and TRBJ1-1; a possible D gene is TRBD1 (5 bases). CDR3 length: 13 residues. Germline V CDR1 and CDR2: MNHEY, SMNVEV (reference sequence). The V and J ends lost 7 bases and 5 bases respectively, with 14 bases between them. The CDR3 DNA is TGTGCCAGCACCGGGTGGGGGGGGACTGAAGCTTTCTTT. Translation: CASTGWGGTEAFF.

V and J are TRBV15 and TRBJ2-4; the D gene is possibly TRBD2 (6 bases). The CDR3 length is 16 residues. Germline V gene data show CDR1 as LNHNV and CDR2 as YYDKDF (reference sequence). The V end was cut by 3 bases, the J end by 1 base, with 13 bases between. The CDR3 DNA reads TGTGCCACCAGCAGTGCGGGGACCTGGGCCAAAAACATTCAGTACTTC. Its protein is CATSSAGTWAKNIQYF. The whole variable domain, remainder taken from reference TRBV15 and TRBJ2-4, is DAMVIQNPRYQVTQFGKPVTLSCSQTLNHNVMYWYQQKSSQAPKLLFHYYDKDFNNEADTPDNFQSRRPNTSFCFLDIRSPGLGDTAMYLCATSSAGTWAKNIQYFGAGTRLSVL.

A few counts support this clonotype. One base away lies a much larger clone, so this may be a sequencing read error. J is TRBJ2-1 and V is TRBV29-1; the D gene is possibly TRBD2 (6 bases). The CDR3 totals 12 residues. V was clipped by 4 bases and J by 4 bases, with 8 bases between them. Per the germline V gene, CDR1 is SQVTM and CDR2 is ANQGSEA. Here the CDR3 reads CSVVGGYNEQFF. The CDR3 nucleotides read TGCAGCGTTGTAGGAGGGTACAATGAGCAGTTCTTC.

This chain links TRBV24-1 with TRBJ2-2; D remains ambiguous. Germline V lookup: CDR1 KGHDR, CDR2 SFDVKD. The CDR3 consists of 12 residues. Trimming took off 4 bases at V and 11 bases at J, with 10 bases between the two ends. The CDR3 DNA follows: TGTGCCACCAGTGACCACAAGACCGAGCTGTTTTTT. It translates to CATSDHKTELFF.

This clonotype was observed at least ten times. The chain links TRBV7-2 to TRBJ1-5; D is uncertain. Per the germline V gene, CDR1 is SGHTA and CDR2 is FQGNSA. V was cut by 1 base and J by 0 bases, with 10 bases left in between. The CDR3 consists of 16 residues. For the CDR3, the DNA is TGTGCCAGCAGCTTAGGAATCAGCTATAGCAATCAGCCCCAGCATTTT. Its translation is CASSLGISYSNQPQHF.

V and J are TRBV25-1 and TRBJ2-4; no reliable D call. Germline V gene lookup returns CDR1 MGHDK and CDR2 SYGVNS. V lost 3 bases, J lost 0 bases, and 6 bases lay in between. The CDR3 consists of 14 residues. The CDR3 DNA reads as TGTGCCAGCAGTGACCGGCTAGCCAAAAACATTCAGTACTTC. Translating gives CASSDRLAKNIQYF.

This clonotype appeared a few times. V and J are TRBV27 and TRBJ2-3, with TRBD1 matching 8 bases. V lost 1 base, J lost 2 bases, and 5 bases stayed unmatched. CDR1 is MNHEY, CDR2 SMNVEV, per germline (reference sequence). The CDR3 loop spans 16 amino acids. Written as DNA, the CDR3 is TGTGCCAGCAGTTTATTTCGGACAGGGATCACAGATACGCAGTATTTT. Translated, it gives CASSLFRTGITDTQYF.

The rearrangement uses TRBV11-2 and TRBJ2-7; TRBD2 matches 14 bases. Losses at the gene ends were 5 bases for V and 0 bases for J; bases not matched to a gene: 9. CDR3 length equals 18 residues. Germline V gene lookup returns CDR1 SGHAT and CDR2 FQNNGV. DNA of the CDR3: TGTGCCAGCAGCCCTTTACGGACTAGCGGGAGGTTCTCCTACGAGCAGTACTTC. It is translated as CASSPLRTSGRFSYEQYF.

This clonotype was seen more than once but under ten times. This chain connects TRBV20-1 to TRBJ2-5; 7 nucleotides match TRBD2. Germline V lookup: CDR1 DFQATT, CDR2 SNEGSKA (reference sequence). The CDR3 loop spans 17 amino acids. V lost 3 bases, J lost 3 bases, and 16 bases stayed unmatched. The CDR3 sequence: CSASWIAGVWLKETQYF. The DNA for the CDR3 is TGCAGTGCTAGCTGGATAGCGGGTGTGTGGCTAAAAGAGACCCAGTACTTC.

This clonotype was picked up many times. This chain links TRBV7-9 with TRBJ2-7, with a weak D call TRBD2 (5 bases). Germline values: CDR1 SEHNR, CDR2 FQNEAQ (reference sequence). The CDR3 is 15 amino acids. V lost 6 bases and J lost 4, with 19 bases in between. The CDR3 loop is CASSHSTGGRYEQYV. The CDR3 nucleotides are TGTGCCAGCAGTCATTCTACCGGAGGCCGGTACGAGCAGTACGTC.

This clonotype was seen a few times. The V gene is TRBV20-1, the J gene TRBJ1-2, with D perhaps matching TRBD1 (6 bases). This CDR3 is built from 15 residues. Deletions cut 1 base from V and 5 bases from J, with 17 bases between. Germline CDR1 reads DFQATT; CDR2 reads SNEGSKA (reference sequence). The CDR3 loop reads CSARGNVQGIYGYTF. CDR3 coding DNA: TGCAGTGCTAGAGGCAATGTACAGGGAATTTATGGCTACACCTTC.